Presented here are 32 T cell receptor beta chains from one specimen sequenced in a study of blood T cell repertoires in COVID-19. The data were produced by immunoSEQ multiplex PCR, yet TCRdb's version contains in-frame clones alone and is incomplete. This table has hundreds of thousands of clones, around 91% appearing once. The sample comprised PBMCs or T cells enriched from blood (not recorded which). These TCRs come from a middle-aged woman who had recovered from COVID-19.

The chain links TRBV7-2 to TRBJ2-2; 14 bases match TRBD2. V shed 5 bases, J shed 0 bases, and the junction held 8 bases outside the gene matches. The V gene's germline CDR1 is SGHTA and CDR2 FQGNSA. The CDR3 sequence is 19 residues long. The CDR3 protein is CASSPGTSGSVANTGELFF. Written as DNA, the CDR3 is TGTGCCAGCAGCCCCGGGACTAGCGGGAGTGTCGCGAACACCGGGGAGCTGTTTTTT.

This chain connects TRBV5-6 to TRBJ1-1, with 9 bases fitting TRBD1. Trimming removed 2 bases from V and 4 bases from J; junction bases left unmatched: 6. The length of the CDR3 is 15 residues. Germline V gene sequence: CDR1 SGHDT, CDR2 YYEEEE. For the CDR3, the DNA is TGTGCCAGCAGCTTTAGGACAGGGGTCACCACTGAAGCTTTCTTT. It translates to CASSFRTGVTTEAFF.

The chain links TRBV4-3 to TRBJ2-2; 16 bases are a match to TRBD2. V gave up 3 bases and J gave up 8 bases; unmatched junction bases: 3. This CDR3 is built from 16 residues. The germline V gene has CDR1 LGHNA and CDR2 YSLEER. The CDR3 bases are TGCGCCAGCAGCCAGGGGACTAGCGGGGGGGTAGGGGAGCTGTTTTTT. Protein: CASSQGTSGGVGELFF.

V usage is TRBV30 and J usage is TRBJ2-5; TRBD1 is a possible D gene (6 bases). The CDR3 is made up of 14 amino acids. Germline values: CDR1 GTSNPN, CDR2 SVGIG (reference sequence). V was clipped by 5 bases and J by 1 base, with 14 bases between them. For the CDR3, the DNA is TGTGCCTGGGCCCAGACAGGCCCCCAAGAGACCCAGTACTTC. Residues: CAWAQTGPQETQYF.

V gene TRBV3-1 (or the pseudogene TRBV3-2) combines with J gene TRBJ2-1; TRBD2 aligns across 11 bases. Germline CDR1 LGHDT, CDR2 YNNKEL (reference sequence). The CDR3 extends over 15 amino acids. With 4 bases clipped from V and 9 bases from J, the junction kept 8 bases outside the gene matches. CDR3 sequence reads: CASSPRIAGGPEQFF. The CDR3 bases are TGTGCCAGCAGCCCCCGAATAGCGGGAGGGCCTGAGCAGTTCTTC.

This sequence joins TRBV28 and TRBJ1-1; 12 nucleotides match TRBD1. V gave up 1 base and J gave up 0 bases; unmatched junction bases: 3. The length of the CDR3 is 17 residues. Germline values: CDR1 MDHEN, CDR2 SYDVKM. CDR3 protein: CASSLYGTGGMNTEAFF. Here the CDR3 DNA reads TGTGCCAGCAGTTTATACGGGACAGGGGGCATGAACACTGAAGCTTTCTTT. Filled out from reference TRBV28 and TRBJ1-1, the complete variable domain reads DVKVTQSSRYLVKRTGEKVFLECVQDMDHENMFWYRQDPGLGLRLIYFSYDVKMKEKGDIPEGYSVSREKKERFSLILESASTNQTSMYLCASSLYGTGGMNTEAFFGQGTRLTVV.

This chain links TRBV4-3 with TRBJ1-2, with D possibly TRBD1 on 5 matching bases. CDR1 LGHNA and CDR2 YSLEER come from the germline V gene. The CDR3 totals 16 residues. The ends were cut back, 1 base at V and 5 bases at J, with 17 bases in the middle. CDR3 sequence reads: CASSQGSTGFRYGYTF. CDR3 DNA: TGCGCCAGCAGCCAAGGGTCAACAGGATTTCGGTATGGCTACACCTTC.

The chain uses TRBV7-8 and TRBJ2-1, with 8 nucleotides matching TRBD1. The CDR3 is made up of 14 amino acids. J was trimmed by 9 bases and V by 5 bases; bases with no gene match: 9. Germline CDR1 is SGHVS and CDR2 is FQNEAQ. CDR3 protein: CASSPLDRVGEQFF. DNA of the CDR3: TGTGCCAGCAGCCCACTGGACAGGGTAGGTGAGCAGTTCTTC.

The J gene is TRBJ2-1, the V gene TRBV18, with 7 nucleotides matching TRBD1. V shed 6 bases and J 4 bases; nucleotides not matched to a gene: 9. Germline V gene sequence: CDR1 KGHSH, CDR2 LQKENI. The CDR3 length is 15 residues. In DNA form, the CDR3 reads TGTGCCAGCTCTATAAGGCAGGGGGTATACAATGAGCAGTTCTTC. Protein product: CASSIRQGVYNEQFF.

The chain employs TRBV28 and TRBJ1-6; no reliable D call. Deletions cut 2 bases from V and 7 bases from J, with 9 bases between. The V gene's germline CDR1 is MDHEN and CDR2 SYDVKM. This CDR3 has 14 amino acids. This CDR3 is CASSLGQANSPLHF. The CDR3 coding sequence is TGTGCCAGCAGTTTAGGGCAGGCCAATTCACCCCTCCACTTT.

This clone was counted a single time. The chain carries TRBV27 and TRBJ2-2; D possibly corresponds to TRBD2 (6 bases). The CDR3 is made up of 16 amino acids. Trimming took 8 bases from V and 0 from J, leaving 16 bases between them. Germline V gives CDR1 MNHEY, CDR2 SMNVEV (reference sequence). The CDR3 sequence is CASHRDFRTNTGELFF. The CDR3 DNA reads TGTGCCAGCCACCGGGACTTCAGGACGAACACCGGGGAGCTGTTTTTT.

The CDR3: CASSRLTGGKGEKLFF. The DNA for the CDR3 is TGTGCCAGCAGCAGATTGACAGGGGGCAAGGGTGAAAAACTGTTTTTT. The chain links TRBV11-2 to TRBJ1-4; TRBD1 matches at 10 bases. CDR1 SGHAT and CDR2 FQNNGV come from the germline V gene. The CDR3 extends over 16 amino acids. The junction had 10 bases not matched to a gene; V was cut back by 5 bases and J by 7 bases.

The J gene is TRBJ1-5, the V gene TRBV10-2, with 9 bases lining up with TRBD1. CDR3 length: 14 amino acids. V lost 6 bases, J lost 3 bases, and 3 bases stayed unmatched. Germline CDR1 is WSHSY and CDR2 is SAAADI. The CDR3, as DNA: TGCGCCAGCAGCGGGACAGGGAACAATCAGCCCCAGCATTTT. Protein: CASSGTGNNQPQHF.

The chain uses TRBV19 and TRBJ1-4; 7 bases map to TRBD1. J lost 4 bases, V lost 6 bases, and 5 bases had no gene match. Germline V gene data show CDR1 as LNHDA and CDR2 as SQIVND (reference sequence). This CDR3 contains 14 residues. The CDR3 DNA is TGTGCCAGTAGCGAGGGGGCAGGTAATGAAAAACTGTTTTTT. Translated, it gives CASSEGAGNEKLFF.

The rearrangement uses TRBV5-1 and TRBJ2-7, with D possibly TRBD1 on 6 matching bases. Germline-derived CDR1 and CDR2 are SGHRS and YFSETQ. The CDR3 runs 13 residues. The ends were cut back, 4 bases at V and 5 bases at J, with 13 bases in the middle. CDR3 nucleotides: TGCGCCAGCAGCATCGCAGGGGTAAACGAGCAGTACTTC. Translating it yields CASSIAGVNEQYF. The variable domain in full, completed from reference TRBV5-1 and TRBJ2-7, reads KAGVTQTPRYLIKTRGQQVTLSCSPISGHRSVSWYQQTPGQGLQFLFEYFSETQRNKGNFPGRFSGRQFSNSRSEMNVSTLELGDSALYLCASSIAGVNEQYFGPGTRLTVT.

The chain combines TRBV30 with TRBJ1-1; maybe TRBD1 (6 bases). V was pared by 1 base and J by 8 bases, with 11 bases between. Germline V gives CDR1 GTSNPN, CDR2 SVGIG (reference sequence). The length of the CDR3 is 12 residues. The CDR3 DNA reads TGTGCCTGGAGTGGAGGGGGAGGGGAAGCTTTCTTT. Its protein is CAWSGGGGEAFF.

This chain links TRBV3-1 (or the pseudogene TRBV3-2) with TRBJ1-3; D gene unclear. This CDR3 contains 14 residues. CDR1 and CDR2 from the germline V gene are LGHDT and YNNKEL (reference sequence). The V end was cut by 1 base, the J end by 6 bases, with 10 bases between. The CDR3 loop reads CASSQVSGVNTIYF. CDR3 nucleotides: TGTGCCAGCAGCCAAGTGTCCGGGGTAAACACCATATATTTT.

The chain has TRBV10-1 and TRBJ1-5; 10 nucleotides align to TRBD1. This CDR3 contains 17 residues. The V segment lost 2 bases and the J segment 6 bases; nucleotides outside the gene matches: 10. Germline CDR1 WNHNN, CDR2 SYGVQD (reference sequence). CDR3 nucleotides: TGCGCCAGCAGTGAGCCCCCCGGGACAGGGGACATTCAGCCCCAGCATTTT. It is translated as CASSEPPGTGDIQPQHF.

The rearrangement joins TRBV19 to TRBJ1-2; 7 bases align to TRBD1. V was clipped by 5 bases and J by 0 bases; unmatched bases: 18. CDR3 length: 19 residues. Germline values: CDR1 LNHDA, CDR2 SQIVND (reference sequence). The CDR3, as DNA: TGTGCCAGTAGTTCCCGAGGTAGGGACAGCCTCGATTCTAACTATGGCTACACCTTC. Residues: CASSSRGRDSLDSNYGYTF. The full variable domain, in which reference TRBV19 and TRBJ1-2 provide the parts outside the CDR3, is DGGITQSPKYLFRKEGQNVTLSCEQNLNHDAMYWYRQDPGQGLRLIYYSQIVNDFQKGDIAEGYSVSREKKESFPLTVTSAQKNPTAFYLCASSSRGRDSLDSNYGYTFGSGTRLTVV.

The rearrangement links TRBV3-1 (or the pseudogene TRBV3-2) to TRBJ2-7; 8 positions agree with TRBD1. The CDR3 runs 14 residues. Germline CDR1 reads LGHDT; CDR2 reads YNNKEL (reference sequence). With 5 bases clipped from V and 2 bases from J, the junction kept 5 bases outside the gene matches. This chain's CDR3 is CASSEWTGTYEQYF. The DNA for the CDR3 is TGTGCCAGCAGCGAGTGGACAGGGACCTACGAGCAGTACTTC.

The chain combines TRBV6-2 or TRBV6-3 with TRBJ2-2; 10 bases fit TRBD1. This CDR3 comprises 16 residues. Germline trimming cut 2 bases from V and 6 bases from J; bases unmatched to any gene: 6. Per germline, CDR1 MNHEY and CDR2 SVGEGT. The DNA of the CDR3 is TGTGCCAGCAGTTACACGAGGACAGGGGGGGCCGGGGAGCTGTTTTTT. Its translation: CASSYTRTGGAGELFF.

The chain links TRBV7-2 to TRBJ1-5; D is possibly TRBD1 (5 bases). Germline CDR1 is SGHTA and CDR2 is FQGNSA. The CDR3 sequence is 14 residues long. V was shortened by 5 bases and J by 10 bases, with 18 bases between the two germline ends. CDR3 protein: CASSRSGTIDPQHF. The CDR3 coding sequence is TGTGCCAGCAGCCGGAGTGGGACTATCGATCCCCAGCATTTT.

The chain joins TRBV16 to TRBJ1-1, with 9 bases aligning to TRBD1. This CDR3 spans 13 amino acids. From germline, CDR1 is KGHSY and CDR2 FQNENV. V trimming: 4 bases; J trimming: 5 bases; junction bases outside the gene matches: 2. The CDR3 spells CASSLDRGTEAFF. As DNA, the CDR3 is TGTGCCAGCAGCCTGGACAGGGGAACTGAAGCTTTCTTT.

The genes are TRBV24-1 and TRBJ2-1, with 10 bases lining up with TRBD2. With V trimmed by 3 bases and J by 1 base, 11 bases remained unmatched. CDR3 size: 19 residues. Germline-derived CDR1 and CDR2 are KGHDR and SFDVKD. As DNA, the CDR3 is TGTGCCACCAGTGATAGGTCTAGCGGGAGAAAGGGTTCCTACAATGAGCAGTTCTTC. This encodes CATSDRSSGRKGSYNEQFF.

This chain uses TRBV11-3 with TRBJ2-1; 7 nucleotides match TRBD1. Losses at the gene ends were 4 bases for V and 4 bases for J; bases not matched to a gene: 7. From germline, CDR1 is SGHNT and CDR2 YENEEA. The CDR3 spans 15 residues. CDR3 nucleotide sequence: TGTGCCAGCAGCTCGCCCGGGACAGCTTACAATGAGCAGTTCTTC. This codes for CASSSPGTAYNEQFF.

The genes are TRBV28 and TRBJ2-7; D is unresolved. CDR1 and CDR2 from the germline V gene are MDHEN and SYDVKM. There are 14 residues in the CDR3. Trimming pared 3 bases from V and 0 bases from J, leaving 9 bases between. CDR3 nucleotides: TGTGCCAGCAGTTTGGGTTGGAGCTCCTACGAGCAGTACTTC. Encoded protein: CASSLGWSSYEQYF.

This chain links TRBV5-1 with TRBJ1-1; TRBD1 aligns across 8 bases. The junction had 4 bases not matched to a gene; V was cut back by 3 bases and J by 3 bases. This CDR3 contains 14 residues. The germline CDR1 and CDR2 sequences are SGHRS and YFSETQ. This chain's CDR3 is CASSSSTGDTEAFF. CDR3 coding DNA: TGCGCCAGCAGCTCCTCGACAGGGGACACTGAAGCTTTCTTT.

The chain joins TRBV28 to TRBJ1-5; TRBD1 matches at 7 bases. J gave up 3 bases and V 5 bases, and 4 bases lay outside the gene matches. There are 14 residues in the CDR3. The germline V gene encodes CDR1 MDHEN and CDR2 SYDVKM. The CDR3 loop is CASSRQGHNQPQHF. CDR3 DNA sequence: TGTGCCAGCAGTCGACAGGGCCACAATCAGCCCCAGCATTTT. The complete variable domain, with remaining parts taken from reference TRBV28 and TRBJ1-5, reads DVKVTQSSRYLVKRTGEKVFLECVQDMDHENMFWYRQDPGLGLRLIYFSYDVKMKEKGDIPEGYSVSREKKERFSLILESASTNQTSMYLCASSRQGHNQPQHFGDGTRLSIL.

This clone was seen once. The J gene is TRBJ2-3, the V gene TRBV30; 10 bases line up with TRBD1. CDR3 length: 13 amino acids. Germline CDR1 reads GTSNPN; CDR2 reads SVGIG (reference sequence). With V trimmed by 5 bases and J by 2 bases, 1 base remained unmatched. CDR3 nucleotide sequence: TGTGCCTGGGGGACAGGGGTCACAGATACGCAGTATTTT. It codes for CAWGTGVTDTQYF.

CDR3 sequence: CASSKSGTLNEQFF. The DNA of the CDR3 is TGTGCCAGCAGCAAGTCCGGGACTTTGAATGAGCAGTTCTTC. The chain combines TRBV7-8 with TRBJ2-1; TRBD2 might be the D (6 bases). The V gene lost 5 bases and the J gene lost 7 bases, with 15 bases spanning the gap. CDR1 and CDR2 (germline): SGHVS, FQNEAQ. This CDR3 comprises 14 residues.

The chain employs TRBV30 and TRBJ1-1, with a possible D match to TRBD1 (6 bases). This CDR3 has 15 amino acids. V lost 0 bases and J lost 6, with 17 bases in between. CDR1 is GTSNPN and CDR2 is SVGIG in the germline V gene (reference sequence). The CDR3: CAWSVQAAGVSEAFF. In nucleotides, the CDR3 is TGTGCCTGGAGTGTACAAGCGGCAGGGGTATCTGAAGCTTTCTTT.

Of note for this clone: Other DNA sequences in this sample translate to the same CDR3. The V and J genes are TRBV30 and TRBJ2-7, with 7 bases identical to TRBD1. CDR1 and CDR2 (germline): GTSNPN, SVGIG (reference sequence). V shed 5 bases and J 0 bases; nucleotides not matched to a gene: 4. The CDR3 totals 13 residues. The CDR3 nucleotides are TGTGCCTGGTGCCGGGACAGCTCCTACGAGCAGTACTTC. Translation: CAWCRDSSYEQYF.